Below are 30 T cell receptor beta chains sequenced from a single sample in a study of shared T cell receptors in the human thymus. Data came from immunoSEQ multiplex PCR; TCRdb stores just in-frame clones and leaves some out. This sample yields 720,000 or so clones, of which 80% to 90% are seen a single time; around 0.01% belongs to the top ten. These data also formed part of another study, on human thymus T cells.

Sequencing was carried out using thymocytes. Source of these receptors: a girl under two years old with a congenital heart defect.

The chain has TRBV19 and TRBJ1-2; D is perhaps TRBD1 (5 bases). The CDR3 totals 14 residues. V was cut by 3 bases and J by 2 bases, with 10 bases left in between. The germline gives CDR1 LNHDA, CDR2 SQIVND (reference sequence). The CDR3 loop is CASSIQGRNYGYTF. The CDR3, as DNA: TGTGCCAGTAGTATCCAGGGAAGGAACTATGGCTACACCTTC.

The chain joins TRBV6-5 to TRBJ1-3, with 8 bases fitting TRBD1. V lost 8 bases to trimming and J lost 0 bases; unmatched junction nucleotides: 3. The germline V gene encodes CDR1 MNHEY and CDR2 SVGAGI. The CDR3 spans 14 residues. CDR3 DNA: TGTGCCAGCCAGGGGGCCAGCTCTGGAAACACCATATATTTT. Encoded protein: CASQGASSGNTIYF.

The count of this clone is one. This chain uses TRBV5-4 with TRBJ2-5; 8 bases map to TRBD1. CDR3 length equals 14 residues. Unmatched junction bases numbered 7, after V lost 6 bases and J lost 3 bases. In germline, CDR1 is SGHNT, CDR2 YYREEE (reference sequence). CDR3 coding DNA: TGTGCCAGCACCTCGGACAGGGCCAAAGAGACCCAGTACTTC. It translates to CASTSDRAKETQYF.

The V and J genes are TRBV7-6 and TRBJ2-2, with 9 bases identical to TRBD2. V lost 5 bases, J lost 4 bases, and 11 bases stayed unmatched. CDR1 and CDR2 from the germline V gene are SGHVS and FNYEAQ. CDR3 length: 17 amino acids. The CDR3 region is CASSPHFAGGSTGELFF. CDR3 DNA: TGTGCCAGCAGCCCCCACTTCGCGGGGGGGAGCACCGGGGAGCTGTTTTTT.

V gene TRBV4-1 combines with J gene TRBJ2-3; 7 nucleotides agree with TRBD1. With 4 bases clipped from V and 0 bases from J, the junction kept 4 bases outside the gene matches. The CDR3 length is 15 residues. Germline V gene lookup returns CDR1 MGHRA and CDR2 YSYEKL. CDR3: CASSPQGDSTDTQYF. The CDR3 DNA reads as TGCGCCAGCAGCCCGCAGGGGGACAGCACAGATACGCAGTATTTT.

This clone was seen only a few times. J is TRBJ2-6 and V is TRBV28, with D possibly being TRBD1 (5 bases). In germline, CDR1 is MDHEN, CDR2 SYDVKM. The length of the CDR3 is 15 residues. Deletions cut 2 bases from V and 0 bases from J, with 5 bases between. The CDR3 sequence is CASSLRGSGANVLTF. The CDR3 nucleotides read TGTGCCAGCAGTTTAAGGGGCTCTGGGGCCAACGTCCTGACTTTC.

Of note for this clone: The DNA is omitted, as the CDR3 cannot be located on it reliably, and the CDR3 follows TCRdb's listing. This rearrangement joins TRBV21-1 to TRBJ2-5; the table calls TRBD2, which could not be checked here. TRBV21-1 is assigned pseudogene status. The CDR3 spans 15 residues, counting both ends. Here the CDR3 reads CASSKFARGAYEQYF.

The genes are TRBV30 and TRBJ1-1; a weak D match, TRBD1 (5 bases). The germline gives CDR1 GTSNPN, CDR2 SVGIG (reference sequence). The CDR3 has 11 residues. Trimming cost V 6 bases and J 6 bases, with 11 bases left between them. The CDR3 sequence is CACQGYAEAFF. The CDR3 coding sequence is TGTGCCTGTCAGGGATATGCTGAAGCTTTCTTT.

This clone was observed once. In DNA form, the CDR3 reads TGTGCCAGCAGCTTAGACCGGGACAGGGGGCCCGCAGCCAAAAACATTCAGTACTTC. Translating it yields CASSLDRDRGPAAKNIQYF. The rearrangement joins TRBV13 to TRBJ2-4; 12 nucleotides line up with TRBD1. This CDR3 region has 19 residues. CDR1 and CDR2 (germline): PRHDT, FYEKMQ (reference sequence). With V trimmed by 1 base and J by 0 bases, 7 bases remained unmatched.

This clone was seen a handful of times. The chain employs TRBV19 and TRBJ2-1; 9 bases match TRBD1. Germline V gene data show CDR1 as LNHDA and CDR2 as SQIVND (reference sequence). V dropped 6 bases and J dropped 6; count of bases not matched to a gene: 9. There are 15 residues in the CDR3. The CDR3 loop reads CASRDRDRDGNEQFF. CDR3 coding DNA: TGTGCCAGTAGGGATCGGGACAGGGATGGCAATGAGCAGTTCTTC.

The chain combines TRBV4-1 with TRBJ2-5; 7 bases map to TRBD1. Germline-derived CDR1 and CDR2 are MGHRA and YSYEKL. V trimming: 1 base; J trimming: 7 bases; junction bases outside the gene matches: 12. CDR3 length: 16 residues. CDR3 protein: CASSQVVQGYVGTQYF. CDR3 DNA sequence: TGCGCCAGCAGCCAAGTTGTACAGGGGTACGTGGGGACCCAGTACTTC.

The genes are TRBV5-1 and TRBJ2-5; TRBD1 aligns across 7 bases. CDR3 length: 14 residues. The junction had 6 bases not matched to a gene; V was cut back by 2 bases and J by 5 bases. CDR1 is SGHRS and CDR2 is YFSETQ in the germline V gene. The CDR3 region has the DNA TGCGCCAGCAGCTTACAGGGGATGGGGGAGACCCAGTACTTC. It is translated as CASSLQGMGETQYF.

As for this clone: One end of the junction fails to match germline, which may point to a read error. This chain uses TRBV4-1 with TRBJ2-3, with 9 bases aligning to TRBD2. CDR3 size: 16 residues. CDR1 is MGHRA and CDR2 is YSYEKL in the germline V gene. In DNA form, the CDR3 reads TGCGCCAGCAGCCAAGGCGTAGCGGGGGTCACAGGTACGCAGTATTTT. It yields the protein CASSQGVAGVTGTQYF.

The chain has TRBV2 and TRBJ2-7; TRBD2 aligns across 11 bases. The CDR3 covers 16 residues. Germline assignment: CDR1 SNHLY and CDR2 FYNNEI. Trimming at V came to 5 bases and at J to 4 bases, leaving 10 bases not matched to a gene. The CDR3 DNA reads TGTGCCAGCAGTCTAGCGGGGGGCATGATAAATTACGAGCAGTACTTC. This translates into CASSLAGGMINYEQYF. The whole variable domain, remainder taken from reference TRBV2 and TRBJ2-7, is EPEVTQTPSHQVTQMGQEVILRCVPISNHLYFYWYRQILGQKVEFLVSFYNNEISEKSEIFDDQFSVERPDGSNFTLKIRSTKLEDSAMYFCASSLAGGMINYEQYFGPGTRLTVT.

This rearrangement joins TRBV4-3 to TRBJ1-2; the D gene is possibly TRBD1 (5 bases). CDR3 length equals 16 residues. Trimming removed 1 base from V and 3 bases from J, with 15 bases in between. Germline V lookup: CDR1 LGHNA, CDR2 YSLEER. The CDR3 DNA sequence: TGCGCCAGCAGCCAAGTAGAACGGGGGGGGTACTATGGCTACACCTTC. This gives the protein CASSQVERGGYYGYTF.

The rearrangement uses TRBV7-8 and TRBJ2-5; tentative D call: TRBD1 (5 bases). CDR3 length: 17 amino acids. V gave up 2 bases and J gave up 5 bases, with 21 bases separating them. CDR1 is SGHVS, CDR2 FQNEAQ, per germline. The CDR3 here is CASSLPERTPQTETQYF. The CDR3 DNA sequence: TGTGCCAGCAGCTTACCGGAAAGGACACCGCAAACCGAGACCCAGTACTTC.

V and J are TRBV6-6 and TRBJ1-2; 8 bases match TRBD1. CDR1 is MNHNY, CDR2 SVGAGI, per germline (reference sequence). CDR3 length: 14 amino acids. V lost 5 bases to trimming and J lost 7 bases; unmatched junction nucleotides: 9. The CDR3 region has the DNA TGTGCCAGCAGTCTCTATACAGGGGGAAGTGGCTACACCTTC. It is translated as CASSLYTGGSGYTF.

The chain uses TRBV9 and TRBJ1-5; 7 bases are shared with TRBD1. CDR1 is SGDLS, CDR2 YYNGEE, per germline. Trimming cost V 3 bases and J 5 bases; bases outside gene matches: 8. The CDR3 contains 15 residues. The CDR3 DNA sequence: TGTGCCAGCAGCGCCCCAGGGGGTGGGGATCAGCCCCAGCATTTT. Translating it yields CASSAPGGGDQPQHF.

The V and J genes are TRBV27 and TRBJ2-5; D not certain. The length of the CDR3 is 14 residues. V was pared by 4 bases and J by 5 bases, with 14 bases between. CDR1 is MNHEY, CDR2 SMNVEV, per germline (reference sequence). This chain's CDR3 is CASSSSFAHETQYF. CDR3 DNA sequence: TGTGCCAGCAGTTCGAGCTTTGCCCACGAGACCCAGTACTTC.

V gene TRBV28 combines with J gene TRBJ2-5; D is unresolved. There are 15 residues in the CDR3. Germline V gene sequence: CDR1 MDHEN, CDR2 SYDVKM. V was shortened by 0 bases and J by 1 base, with 9 bases between the two germline ends. The CDR3 DNA reads as TGTGCCAGCAGTTTATGTTTACAGTTCCAAGAGACCCAGTACTTC. This codes for CASSLCLQFQETQYF.

The chain couples TRBV6-1 to TRBJ1-2; D remains ambiguous. The CDR3 extends over 12 amino acids. V dropped 8 bases and J dropped 6 bases, with 13 bases sitting between them. From germline, CDR1 is MNHNS and CDR2 SASEGT. CDR3 amino acids: CASSTKQDGYTF. The CDR3 DNA sequence: TGTGCCAGCTCGACGAAGCAGGATGGCTACACCTTC.

The CDR3 loop reads CASSDLPGGRRNEQFF. As DNA, the CDR3 is TGTGCCAGCAGTGACCTACCGGGGGGAAGGAGGAATGAGCAGTTCTTC. The chain couples TRBV25-1 to TRBJ2-1, with TRBD2 identical over 7 bases. Germline V gene data show CDR1 as MGHDK and CDR2 as SYGVNS. This CDR3 spans 16 amino acids. Germline trimming cut 3 bases from V and 7 bases from J; bases unmatched to any gene: 12.

This clone was counted once. DNA of the CDR3: TGTGCCAGCAGTTACTCGAGCGGGTTTGGGTATGGCTACACCTTC. Protein: CASSYSSGFGYGYTF. The genes are TRBV6-6 and TRBJ1-2; D remains ambiguous. The germline V gene has CDR1 MNHNY and CDR2 SVGAGI (reference sequence). The CDR3 is 15 amino acids. The V and J ends lost 0 bases and 5 bases respectively, with 13 bases between them.

The chain couples TRBV10-2 to TRBJ2-2, with 9 nucleotides matching TRBD2. The CDR3 runs 16 residues. Trimming cost V 6 bases and J 4 bases; bases outside gene matches: 9. CDR1 is WSHSY and CDR2 is SAAADI in the germline V gene. The CDR3 DNA is TGCGCCAGCAGACACTCTAGCGGGGCGGGCACCGGGGAGCTGTTTTTT. It specifies CASRHSSGAGTGELFF.

The gene calls are TRBV7-9 and TRBJ1-3; tentative D call: TRBD1 (5 bases). Germline V gene sequence: CDR1 SEHNR, CDR2 FQNEAQ (reference sequence). Trimming left V 1 base short and J 0 bases short, with 16 bases between. CDR3 length: 18 amino acids. CDR3 sequence (DNA): TGTGCCAGCAGCTTAGAGAGGTCGGAGGGGTACTCTGGAAACACCATATATTTT. The encoded protein is CASSLERSEGYSGNTIYF.

This clone was seen a few times. Its ends do not fully match the called genes, so a read error is possible. V and J are TRBV20-1 and TRBJ1-3; 7 bases agree with TRBD1. The CDR3 extends over 11 amino acids. Germline CDR1 DFQATT, CDR2 SNEGSKA (reference sequence). For the CDR3, the DNA is TGCAGTGCTGAAGGGGCGGGACAGACCGGTTTT. It yields the protein CSAEGAGQTGF.

The CDR3 DNA follows: TGCGCCAGCAGCGCCCCGTCGGGGACAGGGGTAAATGGCTACACCTTC. Protein: CASSAPSGTGVNGYTF. The J gene is TRBJ1-2, the V gene TRBV5-1; 10 bases are shared with TRBD1. Trimming cost V 4 bases and J 6 bases; bases outside gene matches: 12. Per germline, CDR1 SGHRS and CDR2 YFSETQ. The CDR3 totals 16 residues.

The chain couples TRBV7-6 to TRBJ2-3; 10 bases line up with TRBD2. Trimming took 5 bases from V and 1 from J; bases not matched to a gene: 12. Germline V gene data show CDR1 as SGHVS and CDR2 as FNYEAQ. The CDR3 extends over 18 amino acids. For the CDR3, the DNA is TGTGCCAGCAGCCAACCGCCAGCGGGGGGGCTGGGCACAGATACGCAGTATTTT. Protein: CASSQPPAGGLGTDTQYF.

This chain links TRBV7-9 with TRBJ2-7; TRBD2 agrees at 10 bases. The V gene end was trimmed by 1 base and the J gene end by 3 bases; junction bases not matched to a gene: 3. Germline V gene data show CDR1 as SEHNR and CDR2 as FQNEAQ (reference sequence). The CDR3 has 15 residues. As DNA, the CDR3 is TGTGCCAGCAGCTTAGTAGCGGGGGGCCGCTACGAGCAGTACTTC. It encodes CASSLVAGGRYEQYF.

The chain couples TRBV6-5 to TRBJ2-1, with 8 nucleotides matching TRBD2. The germline V gene encodes CDR1 MNHEY and CDR2 SVGAGI. The CDR3 runs 13 residues. J gave up 10 bases and V 8 bases, and 10 bases lay outside the gene matches. CDR3 in DNA: TGTGCCAGCGGCCCGGGACTAGTGCGGGAGCAGTTCTTC. This gives the protein CASGPGLVREQFF.